This T cell receptor (beta chain) was sequenced in a study of T cell repertoires in cytomegalovirus infection. The CDR3 covers 14 residues. V was shortened by 6 bases and J by 8 bases, with 14 bases between the two germline ends. Germline V gene sequence: CDR1 LNHDA, CDR2 SQIVND (reference sequence). With respect to this clonotype: Its antigen is not known.

TCRdb recomputed calls from the reads with MiXCR, one row per CDR3 protein. In the table there are 380,000 or so distinct CDR3 sequences, nearly 35% of which are singletons. The chain joins TRBV19 to TRBJ1-6; D may be TRBD1 (6 bases). Sequenced material: cultured PBMCs, taken from culture after CMV antigen stimulation. This clonotype was obtained from a human donor in good health (CMV status not recorded). Some clones in this sample may be carry-over from other donors' samples. The CDR3 reads CASSRDTEDSPLHF. The CDR3 region has the DNA TGTGCCAGTAGCCGGGACACGGAGGATTCACCCCTCCACTTT.